The rows below give T cell receptor beta chains drawn from one sample of a study of T-cell reconstitution after alpha-beta-depleted transplantation in children. TCRdb re-called the PCR reads with MiXCR, one entry per CDR3 protein. Of a few hundred thousand distinct CDR3 sequences detected, 20% to 30% appear once; the ten largest clones hold approximately 11%. This specimen consisted of PBMCs, mostly from graft donor cells, obtained 180 days after TCRalphabeta/CD19-depleted stem cell transplant. All receptors derive from a male patient between 5 and 17 years old who had a stem cell transplant for acute lymphoblastic leukemia, so the T cells may come from the graft donor. Each CDR3 is given with its conserved first and last residue. The order of the fields is D gene, J gene, clone size, V gene, CDR3 DNA, CDR3 protein. A D gene is named only where the DNA matches it firmly. For some rows the clone size is stated as once, few or many, or as a class when expanded; others skip it.

. TRBJ2-5 few TRBV6-6 TGTGCCAGCACCGCGGCCCAAGAGACCCAGTACTTC CASTAAQETQYF
. TRBJ2-3 . TRBV6-5 TGTGCCAGCAGTTACCTTCCTAGGGGGAGGGACACAGATACGCAGTATTTT CASSYLPRGRDTDTQYF
. TRBJ1-5 . TRBV6-5 TGTGCCAGCAGTTACTGGCAGGGCTATAGCAATCAGCCCCAGCATTTT CASSYWQGYSNQPQHF
TRBD2 TRBJ2-2 many TRBV5-1 TGCGCCAGCAGCCCCACTAGCGGAGCAATTACCGGGGAGCTGTTTTTT CASSPTSGAITGELFF
. TRBJ2-3 few TRBV7-2 TGTGCCAGCAGCTGGACGGGGTTCTTACCCACAGATACGCAGTATTTT CASSWTGFLPTDTQYF
TRBD1 TRBJ1-1 few TRBV20-1 TGCAGTGCTAGAGAGGACCCAGGGGGCTGGACTGAAGCTTTCTTT CSAREDPGGWTEAFF
. TRBJ1-2 once TRBV4-1 TGCGCCAGCAGCTTCCAGGGGTTGCGAGGCTACACCTTC CASSFQGLRGYTF
TRBD2 TRBJ2-1 . TRBV19 TGTGCCAGTAGAAGATATCCGGGACTAGCGGGTTACAATGAGCAGTTCTTC CASRRYPGLAGYNEQFF
. TRBJ2-1 many TRBV5-1 TGCGCCAGCAGCCACTCAGGGAGCTCCTACAATGAGCAGTTCTTC CASSHSGSSYNEQFF
TRBD2 TRBJ2-1 . TRBV3-1 TGTGCCGGCAGCCACCTAGCGGGCTGGGGTGGCTCCTACAATGAGCAGTTCTTC CAGSHLAGWGGSYNEQFF
. TRBJ2-5 . TRBV24-1 TGTGCCACCAGCGATTATTGGGAGACCCAGTACTTC CATSDYWETQYF
. TRBJ2-7 . TRBV19 TGTGCCACTACCCCAGAGGGAGAGAGCTTCTGCGAGCAGTACTTC CATTPEGESFCEQYF
. TRBJ2-3 few TRBV5-1 TGCGCCAGCAGCTTGGAGCAGGAAACAGATACGCAGTATTTT CASSLEQETDTQYF
. TRBJ1-1 . TRBV20-1 TGCAGTGTCGGGTCGTACACTGAAGCTTTCTTT CSVGSYTEAFF
TRBD2 TRBJ2-2 few TRBV3-1 TGTGCCAGCAGCGACCGACTAGCGGGAGGGCCCACCGGGGAGCTGTTTTTT CASSDRLAGGPTGELFF
. TRBJ2-4 few TRBV6-4 TGTGCCAGCAGTGACTCGCCAGGGCTCCGTCTTGCCAAAAACATTCAGTACTTC CASSDSPGLRLAKNIQYF